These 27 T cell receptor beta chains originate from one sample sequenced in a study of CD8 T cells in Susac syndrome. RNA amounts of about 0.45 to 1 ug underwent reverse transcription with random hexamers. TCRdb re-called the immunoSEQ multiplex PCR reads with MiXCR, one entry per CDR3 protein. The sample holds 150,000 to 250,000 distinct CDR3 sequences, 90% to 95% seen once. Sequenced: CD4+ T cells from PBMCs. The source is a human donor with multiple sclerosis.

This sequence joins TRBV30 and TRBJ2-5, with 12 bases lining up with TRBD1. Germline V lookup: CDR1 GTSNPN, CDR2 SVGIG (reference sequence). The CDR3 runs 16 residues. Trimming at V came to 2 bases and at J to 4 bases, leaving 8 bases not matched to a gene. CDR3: CAWSSGTGGPPETQYF. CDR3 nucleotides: TGTGCCTGGAGTTCCGGGACAGGGGGCCCCCCAGAGACCCAGTACTTC. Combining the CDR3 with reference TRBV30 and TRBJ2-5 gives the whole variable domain SQTIHQWPATLVQPVGSPLSLECTVEGTSNPNLYWYRQAAGRGLQLLFYSVGIGQISSEVPQNLSASRPQDRQFILSSKKLLLSDSGFYLCAWSSGTGGPPETQYFGPGTRLLVL.

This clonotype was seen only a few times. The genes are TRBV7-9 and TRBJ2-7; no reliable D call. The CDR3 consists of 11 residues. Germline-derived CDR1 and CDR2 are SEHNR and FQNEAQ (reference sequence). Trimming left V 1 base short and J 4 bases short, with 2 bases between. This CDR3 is CASSLVYEQYF. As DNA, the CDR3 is TGTGCCAGCAGCTTAGTTTACGAGCAGTACTTC.

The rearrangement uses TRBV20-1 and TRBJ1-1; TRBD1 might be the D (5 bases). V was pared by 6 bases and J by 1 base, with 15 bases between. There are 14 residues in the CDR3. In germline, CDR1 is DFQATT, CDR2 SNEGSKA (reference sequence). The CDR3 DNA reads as TGCAGTGCAACATCCGGGACTCAGAACACTGAAGCTTTCTTT. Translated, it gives CSATSGTQNTEAFF.

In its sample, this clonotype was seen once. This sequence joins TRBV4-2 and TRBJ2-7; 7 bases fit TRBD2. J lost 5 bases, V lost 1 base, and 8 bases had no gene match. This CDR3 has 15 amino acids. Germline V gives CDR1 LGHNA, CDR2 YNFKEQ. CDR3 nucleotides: TGTGCCAGCAGCCAAGGACTTAGCGGGTATGACGAGCAGTACTTC. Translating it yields CASSQGLSGYDEQYF.

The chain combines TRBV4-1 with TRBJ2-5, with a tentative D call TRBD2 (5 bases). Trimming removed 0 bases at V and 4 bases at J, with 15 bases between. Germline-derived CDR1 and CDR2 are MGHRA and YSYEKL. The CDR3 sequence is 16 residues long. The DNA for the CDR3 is TGCGCCAGCAGCCAAGATCCCACCAGAGGGATAGAGACCCAGTACTTC. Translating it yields CASSQDPTRGIETQYF.

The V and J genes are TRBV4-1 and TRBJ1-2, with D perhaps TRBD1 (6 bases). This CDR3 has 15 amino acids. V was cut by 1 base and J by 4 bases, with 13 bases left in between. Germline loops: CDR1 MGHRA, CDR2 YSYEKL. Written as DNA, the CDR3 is TGCGCCAGCAGCCAAGGATTGGGGACACCCTATGGCTACACCTTC. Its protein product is CASSQGLGTPYGYTF.

CDR3 protein: CASSLRRGGRNEQFF. The CDR3 coding sequence is TGCGCCAGCAGCTTGCGGCGGGGGGGCAGGAATGAGCAGTTCTTC. V and J are TRBV5-1 and TRBJ2-1; 9 positions match TRBD2. Unmatched junction bases numbered 6, after V lost 1 base and J lost 7 bases. The germline CDR1 and CDR2 sequences are SGHRS and YFSETQ. CDR3 length equals 15 residues.

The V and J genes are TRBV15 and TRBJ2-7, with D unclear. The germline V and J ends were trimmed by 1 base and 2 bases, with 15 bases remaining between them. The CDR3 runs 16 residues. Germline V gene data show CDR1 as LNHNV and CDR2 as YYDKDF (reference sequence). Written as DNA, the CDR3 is TGTGCCACCAGCAGAGTCCGGACGGCGGAAACCTACGAGCAGTACTTC. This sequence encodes CATSRVRTAETYEQYF. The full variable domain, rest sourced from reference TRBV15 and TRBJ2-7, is DAMVIQNPRYQVTQFGKPVTLSCSQTLNHNVMYWYQQKSSQAPKLLFHYYDKDFNNEADTPDNFQSRRPNTSFCFLDIRSPGLGDTAMYLCATSRVRTAETYEQYFGPGTRLTVT.

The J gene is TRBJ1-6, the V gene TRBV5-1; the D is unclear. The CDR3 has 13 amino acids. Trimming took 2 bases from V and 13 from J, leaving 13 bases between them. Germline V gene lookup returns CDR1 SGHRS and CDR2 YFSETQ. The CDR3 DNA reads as TGCGCCAGCAGCTTCTCCCGACCGGCTCCCCTCCACTTT. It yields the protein CASSFSRPAPLHF.

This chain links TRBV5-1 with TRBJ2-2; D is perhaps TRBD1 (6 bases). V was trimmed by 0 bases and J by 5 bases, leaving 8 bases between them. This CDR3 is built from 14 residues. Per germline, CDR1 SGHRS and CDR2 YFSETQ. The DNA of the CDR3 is TGCGCCAGCAGCTTGGGGCAGGGGACCGGGGAGCTGTTTTTT. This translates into CASSLGQGTGELFF.

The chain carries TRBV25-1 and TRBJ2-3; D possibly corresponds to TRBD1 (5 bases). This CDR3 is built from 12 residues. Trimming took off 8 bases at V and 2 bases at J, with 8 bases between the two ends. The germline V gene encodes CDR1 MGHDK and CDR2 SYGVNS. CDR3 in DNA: TGTGCCAGCCAGGGAAACACAGATACGCAGTATTTT. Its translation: CASQGNTDTQYF.

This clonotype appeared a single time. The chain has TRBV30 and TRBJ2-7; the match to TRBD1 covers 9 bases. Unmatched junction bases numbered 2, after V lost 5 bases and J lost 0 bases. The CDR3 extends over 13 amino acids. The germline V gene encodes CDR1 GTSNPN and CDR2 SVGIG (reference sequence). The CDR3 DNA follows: TGTGCCTGGGGGACAGGGTCCTCCTACGAGCAGTACTTC. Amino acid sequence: CAWGTGSSYEQYF.

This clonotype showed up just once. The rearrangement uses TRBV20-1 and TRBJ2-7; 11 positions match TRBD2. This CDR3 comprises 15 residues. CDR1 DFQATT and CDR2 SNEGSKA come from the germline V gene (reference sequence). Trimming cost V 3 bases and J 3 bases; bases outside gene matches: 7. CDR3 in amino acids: CSASRPGTSGYEQYF. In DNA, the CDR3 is TGCAGTGCTAGCAGGCCGGGGACTAGCGGCTACGAGCAGTACTTC.

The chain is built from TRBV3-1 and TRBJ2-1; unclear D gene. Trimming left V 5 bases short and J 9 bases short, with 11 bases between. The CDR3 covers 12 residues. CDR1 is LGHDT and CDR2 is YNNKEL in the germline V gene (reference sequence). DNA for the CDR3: TGTGCCAGCAGCGTGACCACTTTTGAGCAGTTCTTC. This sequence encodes CASSVTTFEQFF.

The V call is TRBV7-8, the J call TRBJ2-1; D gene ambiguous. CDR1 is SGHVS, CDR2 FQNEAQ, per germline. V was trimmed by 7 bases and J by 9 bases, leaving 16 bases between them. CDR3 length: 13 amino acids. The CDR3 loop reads CASTEPGRPEQFF. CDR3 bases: TGTGCCAGCACCGAACCCGGTCGACCTGAGCAGTTCTTC. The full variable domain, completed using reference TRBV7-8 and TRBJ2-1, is GAGVSQSPRYKVAKRGQDVALRCDPISGHVSLFWYQQALGQGPEFLTYFQNEAQLDKSGLPSDRFFAERPEGSVSTLKIQRTQQEDSAVYLCASTEPGRPEQFFGPGTRLTVL.

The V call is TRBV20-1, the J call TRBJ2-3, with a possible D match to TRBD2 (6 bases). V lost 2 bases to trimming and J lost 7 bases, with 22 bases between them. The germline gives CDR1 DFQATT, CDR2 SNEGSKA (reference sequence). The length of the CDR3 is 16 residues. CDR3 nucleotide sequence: TGCAGTGCTAGACTAACGGCGGCGGGGCAGGCCCATACGCAGTATTTT. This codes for CSARLTAAGQAHTQYF.

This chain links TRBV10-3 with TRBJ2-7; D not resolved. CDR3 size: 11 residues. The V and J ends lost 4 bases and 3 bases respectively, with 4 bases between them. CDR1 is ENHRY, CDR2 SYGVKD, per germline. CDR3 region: CAISGDYEQYF. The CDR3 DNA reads TGTGCCATCAGTGGAGACTACGAGCAGTACTTC.

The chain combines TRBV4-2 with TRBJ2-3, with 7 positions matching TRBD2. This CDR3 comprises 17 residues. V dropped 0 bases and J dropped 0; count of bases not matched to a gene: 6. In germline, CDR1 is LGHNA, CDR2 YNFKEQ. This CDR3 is CASSQDFRGSSTDTQYF. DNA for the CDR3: TGTGCCAGCAGCCAAGACTTTCGCGGGAGCAGCACAGATACGCAGTATTTT.

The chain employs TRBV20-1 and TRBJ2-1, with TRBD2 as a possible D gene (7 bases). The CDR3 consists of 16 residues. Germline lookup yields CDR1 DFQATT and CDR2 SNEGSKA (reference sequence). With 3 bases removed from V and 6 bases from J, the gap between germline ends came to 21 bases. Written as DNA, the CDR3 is TGCAGTGCTAGCACGGTTGTGGGGGGGCTTTTCAATGAGCAGTTCTTC. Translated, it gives CSASTVVGGLFNEQFF.

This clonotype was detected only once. This CDR3 is CASSPQTGGNEQYF. Written as DNA, the CDR3 is TGCGCCAGCAGCCCACAGACAGGGGGCAACGAGCAGTACTTC. The chain links TRBV5-1 to TRBJ2-7; TRBD1 matches 10 bases. CDR3 length: 14 residues. Looked up from germline, CDR1 is SGHRS and CDR2 is YFSETQ. V shed 4 bases, J shed 5 bases, and the junction held 6 bases outside the gene matches. Drawing the rest from reference TRBV5-1 and TRBJ2-7, the complete variable domain is KAGVTQTPRYLIKTRGQQVTLSCSPISGHRSVSWYQQTPGQGLQFLFEYFSETQRNKGNFPGRFSGRQFSNSRSEMNVSTLELGDSALYLCASSPQTGGNEQYFGPGTRLTVT.

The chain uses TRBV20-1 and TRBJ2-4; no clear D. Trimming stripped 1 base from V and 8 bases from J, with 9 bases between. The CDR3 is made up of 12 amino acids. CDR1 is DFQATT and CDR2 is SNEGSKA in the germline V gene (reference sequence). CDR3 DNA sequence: TGCAGTGCTAGAGGTTTGGTGGACATTCAGTACTTC. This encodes CSARGLVDIQYF.

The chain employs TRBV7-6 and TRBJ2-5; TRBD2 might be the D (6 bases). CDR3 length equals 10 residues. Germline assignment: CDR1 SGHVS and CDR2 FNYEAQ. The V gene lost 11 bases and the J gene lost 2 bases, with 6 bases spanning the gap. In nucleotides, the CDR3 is TGTGCCGGGGGGCAAGAGACCCAGTACTTC. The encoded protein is CAGGQETQYF.

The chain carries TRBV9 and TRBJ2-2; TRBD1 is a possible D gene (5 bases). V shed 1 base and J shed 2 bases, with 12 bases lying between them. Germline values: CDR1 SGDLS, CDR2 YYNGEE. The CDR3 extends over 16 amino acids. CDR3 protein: CASSVIAGINTGELFF. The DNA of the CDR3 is TGTGCCAGCAGCGTAATCGCAGGGATAAACACCGGGGAGCTGTTTTTT.

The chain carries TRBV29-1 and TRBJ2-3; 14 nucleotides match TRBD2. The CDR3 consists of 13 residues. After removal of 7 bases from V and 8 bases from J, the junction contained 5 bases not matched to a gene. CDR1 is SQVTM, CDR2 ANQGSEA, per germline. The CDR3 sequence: CSGLAGGLGTQYF. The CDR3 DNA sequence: TGCAGCGGACTAGCGGGGGGGCTGGGTACGCAGTATTTT.

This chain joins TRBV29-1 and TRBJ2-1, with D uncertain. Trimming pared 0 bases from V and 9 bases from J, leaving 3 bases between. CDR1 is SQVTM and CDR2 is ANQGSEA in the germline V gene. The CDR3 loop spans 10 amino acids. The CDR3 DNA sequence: TGCAGCGTTGAAGACATTGAGCAGTTCTTC. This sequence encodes CSVEDIEQFF.

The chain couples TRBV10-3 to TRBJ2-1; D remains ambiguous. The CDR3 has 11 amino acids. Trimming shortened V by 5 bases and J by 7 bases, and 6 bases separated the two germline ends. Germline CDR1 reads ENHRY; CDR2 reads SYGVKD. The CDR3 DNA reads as TGTGCCATCAGTTCGGTGAATGAGCAGTTCTTC. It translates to CAISSVNEQFF.

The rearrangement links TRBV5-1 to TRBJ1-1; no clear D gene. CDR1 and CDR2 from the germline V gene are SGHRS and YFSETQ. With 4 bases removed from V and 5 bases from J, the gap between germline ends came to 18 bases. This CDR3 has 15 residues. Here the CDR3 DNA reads TGCGCCAGCAGCCCGCCAGCGTCTGGGGTAACTGAAGCTTTCTTT. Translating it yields CASSPPASGVTEAFF.